The 19 T cell receptor beta chains listed next were all sequenced from one sample in a study of T cells of healthy individuals. TCRdb processed the 5' RACE reads anew with MiXCR; each CDR3 protein has one entry. The sample records approximately 52,000 distinct CDR3 sequences, around 15% being singletons. Every receptor here comes from a human donor in good health.

This clonotype was seen repeatedly, ten times or more. The gene calls are TRBV30 and TRBJ2-3, with TRBD2 identical over 7 bases. Germline V CDR1 and CDR2: GTSNPN, SVGIG (reference sequence). Unmatched junction bases numbered 10, after V lost 5 bases and J lost 2 bases. The CDR3 totals 15 residues. The CDR3 spells CAWVGSSGYTDTQYF. CDR3 nucleotide sequence: TGTGCCTGGGTGGGGTCTAGCGGCTACACAGATACGCAGTATTTT.

This clonotype came up a few times. J is TRBJ2-7 and V is TRBV14; 9 bases fit TRBD1. The junction had 5 bases not matched to a gene; V was cut back by 8 bases and J by 6 bases. The germline gives CDR1 SGHDN, CDR2 FVKESK. This CDR3 region has 12 residues. DNA for the CDR3: TGTGCCAGCGGACAGGGGTTTGGCGAGCAGTACTTC. As protein: CASGQGFGEQYF.

This clonotype appeared a few times. The chain uses TRBV12-3 or TRBV12-4 and TRBJ1-3, with D perhaps TRBD1 (5 bases). V dropped 4 bases and J dropped 0 bases, with 10 bases sitting between them. The CDR3 is 15 amino acids. CDR3 DNA: TGTGCCAGCAGTTGGGGCGGCCTCTCTGGAAACACCATATATTTT. This codes for CASSWGGLSGNTIYF.

This clonotype was seen many times. The chain is built from TRBV2 and TRBJ2-3, with TRBD1 matching 7 bases. Unmatched junction bases numbered 5, after V lost 6 bases and J lost 2 bases. Germline CDR1 SNHLY, CDR2 FYNNEI. This CDR3 comprises 14 residues. The CDR3 loop is CASRGQLFTDTQYF. For the CDR3, the DNA is TGTGCCAGCAGGGGACAGTTATTCACAGATACGCAGTATTTT.

This clonotype was picked up many times. The chain employs TRBV10-3 and TRBJ2-5; 8 bases match TRBD2. V lost 11 bases, J lost 5 bases, and 13 bases stayed unmatched. CDR1 ENHRY and CDR2 SYGVKD come from the germline V gene. The CDR3 spans 14 residues. The CDR3 bases are TGTGCCGTCAATACCGGGACTAGTAAGGAGACCCAGTACTTC. It encodes CAVNTGTSKETQYF.

There are many counts of this clonotype. The V and J genes are TRBV20-1 and TRBJ2-3, with D possibly being TRBD2 (5 bases). The germline V gene has CDR1 DFQATT and CDR2 SNEGSKA (reference sequence). V shed 0 bases and J shed 12 bases, with 16 bases lying between them. The CDR3 contains 13 residues. CDR3 in DNA: TGCAGTGCTAGAGATCGTAAGCCCGGGGTCCAGTATTTT. Translation gives CSARDRKPGVQYF.

Many counts were recorded for this clonotype. The chain is built from TRBV20-1 and TRBJ2-4; TRBD1 agrees at 8 bases. Germline CDR1 and CDR2: DFQATT and SNEGSKA (reference sequence). The junction had 5 bases not matched to a gene; V was cut back by 1 base and J by 0 bases. The CDR3 spans 16 residues. The CDR3 bases are TGCAGTGCTAGAGGGGCAGGGGGCGCAGCCAAAAACATTCAGTACTTC. Translating it yields CSARGAGGAAKNIQYF.

This clonotype was seen a few times. In nucleotides, the CDR3 is TGTGCCAGCAGTTACACCTCTCCCAGCGAGCAGTACTTC. Protein sequence: CASSYTSPSEQYF. The chain couples TRBV6-2 or TRBV6-3 to TRBJ2-7, with D unresolved. This CDR3 is built from 13 residues. Trimming took off 2 bases at V and 6 bases at J, with 11 bases between the two ends. Germline lookup yields CDR1 MNHEY and CDR2 SVGEGT.

This clonotype was seen many times. The chain recombines TRBV30 with TRBJ1-1; no definite D call. This CDR3 contains 14 residues. Germline loops: CDR1 GTSNPN, CDR2 SVGIG (reference sequence). Trimming shortened V by 0 bases and J by 1 base, and 9 bases separated the two germline ends. CDR3 protein: CAWSVTRPNTEAFF. In DNA form, the CDR3 reads TGTGCCTGGAGTGTAACTAGACCGAACACTGAAGCTTTCTTT.

This clonotype came up many times. The chain couples TRBV9 to TRBJ2-5; maybe TRBD2 (5 bases). Between the trimmed V and J ends, which lost 4 bases and 5 bases, there was a span of 18 bases. Germline CDR1 SGDLS, CDR2 YYNGEE. This CDR3 comprises 15 residues. Written as DNA, the CDR3 is TGTGCCAGCAGCCCCAAGGACTCATTTCGGGAGACCCAGTACTTC. Translating gives CASSPKDSFRETQYF.

This chain links TRBV10-3 with TRBJ1-2; 8 positions agree with TRBD1. The CDR3 sequence is 16 residues long. The junction had 11 bases not matched to a gene; V was cut back by 0 bases and J by 8 bases. In germline, CDR1 is ENHRY, CDR2 SYGVKD. The CDR3 sequence is CAISESTGGQGSGYTF. In nucleotides, the CDR3 is TGTGCCATCAGTGAGTCGACTGGAGGACAGGGTAGCGGCTACACCTTC.

J is TRBJ2-5 and V is TRBV24-1; D might be TRBD2 (6 bases). Germline V gives CDR1 KGHDR, CDR2 SFDVKD. The CDR3 is 15 amino acids. Trimming removed 1 base from V and 2 bases from J, with 10 bases in between. The CDR3 nucleotides read TGTGCCACCAGTGATTTTGACGGGGGACAAGAGACCCAGTACTTC. Its translation: CATSDFDGGQETQYF.

The V and J genes are TRBV7-9 and TRBJ2-2, with 9 bases identical to TRBD2. Germline CDR1 and CDR2: SEHNR and FQNEAQ (reference sequence). V was pared by 6 bases and J by 5 bases, with 7 bases of the junction left unmatched. This CDR3 has 15 residues. Written as DNA, the CDR3 is TGTGCCAGCAGACCGACTAGCGGTGGAACCGGGGAGCTGTTTTTT. Encoded protein: CASRPTSGGTGELFF.

The genes are TRBV21-1 and TRBJ2-7. TRBV21-1 is termed a pseudogene. The CDR3 spans 12 residues. For the CDR3, the DNA is TGTGCCAGCAGCAAAGATTCCCCGGAGCAGTACTTC. Translation gives CASSKDSPEQYF.

The chain is built from TRBV13 and TRBJ1-1; no clear D gene. CDR3 length equals 15 residues. V lost 8 bases and J lost 0, with 16 bases in between. Germline V gene data show CDR1 as PRHDT and CDR2 as FYEKMQ (reference sequence). The CDR3 nucleotides are TGTGCCAGCCCGAGGACGGAGGTATTGAACACTGAAGCTTTCTTT. Its translation: CASPRTEVLNTEAFF.

The V call is TRBV7-2, the J call TRBJ1-3, with D possibly TRBD1 on 5 matching bases. V was trimmed by 5 bases and J by 3 bases, leaving 14 bases between them. Germline V gene data show CDR1 as SGHTA and CDR2 as FQGNSA. The CDR3 totals 15 residues. This CDR3 reads CASSGWGTGGNTIYF. The CDR3 DNA reads as TGTGCCAGCAGCGGCTGGGGGACGGGTGGAAACACCATATATTTT.

There are many counts of this clonotype. The chain has TRBV7-2 and TRBJ2-7, with D perhaps assigned TRBD1 or TRBD2 (5 bases each). This CDR3 is 14 amino acids long. V lost 2 bases and J 1 base, leaving 9 bases between the germline ends. Germline V gene lookup returns CDR1 SGHTA and CDR2 FQGNSA. CDR3 in DNA: TGTGCCAGCAGCTTACCGGGACGGTCCTACGAGCAGTACTTC. It yields the protein CASSLPGRSYEQYF.

This clonotype occurred a few times. The chain combines TRBV7-8 with TRBJ1-1; D unresolved. V was shortened by 4 bases and J by 0 bases, with 12 bases between the two germline ends. CDR1 SGHVS and CDR2 FQNEAQ come from the germline V gene. The CDR3 is made up of 15 amino acids. The CDR3 nucleotides are TGTGCCAGCAGCTCCGAGACACTCATGAACACTGAAGCTTTCTTT. Translating gives CASSSETLMNTEAFF.

This clonotype has ten or more counts. This chain joins TRBV3-1 and TRBJ2-1; 9 positions match TRBD2. This CDR3 has 16 amino acids. After removal of 5 bases from V and 0 bases from J, the junction contained 5 bases not matched to a gene. The germline gives CDR1 LGHDT, CDR2 YNNKEL (reference sequence). The CDR3 nucleotides are TGTGCCAGCAGCTTGCGGGGGGGTAGCTCCTACAATGAGCAGTTCTTC. It specifies CASSLRGGSSYNEQFF.